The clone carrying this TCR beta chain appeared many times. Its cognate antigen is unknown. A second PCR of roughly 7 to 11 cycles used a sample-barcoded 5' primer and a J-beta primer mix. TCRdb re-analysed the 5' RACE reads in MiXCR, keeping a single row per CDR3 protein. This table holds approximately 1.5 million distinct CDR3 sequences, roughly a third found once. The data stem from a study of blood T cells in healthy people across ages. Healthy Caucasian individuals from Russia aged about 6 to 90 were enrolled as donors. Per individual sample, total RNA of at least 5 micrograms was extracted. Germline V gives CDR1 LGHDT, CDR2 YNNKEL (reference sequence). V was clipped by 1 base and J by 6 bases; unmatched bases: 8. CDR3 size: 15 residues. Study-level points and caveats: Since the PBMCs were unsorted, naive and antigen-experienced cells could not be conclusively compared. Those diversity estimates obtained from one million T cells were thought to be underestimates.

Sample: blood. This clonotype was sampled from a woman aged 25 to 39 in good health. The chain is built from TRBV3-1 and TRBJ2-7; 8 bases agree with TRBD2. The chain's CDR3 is CASSQAAGGGLEQYF. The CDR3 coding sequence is TGTGCCAGCAGCCAAGCGGCGGGGGGCGGTCTCGAGCAGTACTTC.